The following is a T cell receptor beta chain sequence with its context. Its antigen remains unknown. Germline lookup yields CDR1 MNHNS and CDR2 SASEGT. The CDR3 loop spans 13 amino acids. The ends were cut back, 3 bases at V and 1 base at J, with 6 bases in the middle. The sample comes from a study of identifying expanded T cells in peripheral blood. Overall study results and limits: Clone count variance between roughly two-week samples rose with total template count.

During the collection period, no donor immune events like infections were recorded. The table came from immunoSEQ multiplex PCR; TCRdb's copy has only in-frame clones and leaves some out. Of 70,000 to 100,000 clones listed, approximately 83% are singletons. Material for sequencing was blood. The receptor was derived from a person aged 18 to 70 in good health. The J gene is TRBJ1-1, the V gene TRBV6-1; D remains ambiguous. This CDR3 is CASSERRNTEAFF. The DNA of the CDR3 is TGTGCCAGCAGTGAGCGCCGGAACACTGAAGCTTTCTTT.